This TCR beta chain originates from a study of technical replicates of blood from a handful of donors. The length of the CDR3 is 14 residues. After removal of 7 bases from V and 1 base from J, the junction contained 6 bases not matched to a gene. The V gene's germline CDR1 is MNHNY and CDR2 SVGAGI (reference sequence). Produced via immunoSEQ multiplex PCR; TCRdb's table is partial and in-frame only. The sample has tens of thousands of clones, 86% seen once. This receptor was identified in a human donor in good health. Some clones in this sample may be carry-over from other donors' samples. The chain employs TRBV6-6 and TRBJ1-2; the match to TRBD1 covers 7 bases. What was sequenced was PBMCs. The CDR3 DNA sequence: TGTGCCAGCACCAAGGGGGACAGTAACTATGGCTACACCTTC. Translation: CASTKGDSNYGYTF.